These 25 T cell receptor beta chains were sequenced from one sample in a study of T cells in Graves' hyperthyroidism and ophthalmopathy. RNA transcripts yielded amplified TCR beta CDR3 regions. TCR CDR3 underwent first-round RT-PCR with the HTBI primer set. TCRdb re-called the multiplex PCR reads with MiXCR, one entry per CDR3 protein. Among 530,000 or so distinct CDR3 sequences listed, more than 15% were seen once. The material sequenced was blood. These receptors were collected from a woman between 18 and 30 years old with Graves' ophthalmopathy.

This clonotype was recorded many times. This chain connects TRBV2 to TRBJ1-5; TRBD1 agrees at 7 bases. CDR1 is SNHLY, CDR2 FYNNEI, per germline. The junction had 4 bases not matched to a gene; V was cut back by 1 base and J by 7 bases. This CDR3 contains 14 residues. DNA for the CDR3: TGTGCCAGCAGTGAAGTGGCAGGGGGACAGCCCCAGCATTTT. It yields the protein CASSEVAGGQPQHF.

This clonotype was counted ten times or more. V usage is TRBV5-1 and J usage is TRBJ2-7; D unresolved. The V gene lost 0 bases and the J gene lost 7 bases, with 14 bases spanning the gap. Germline values: CDR1 SGHRS, CDR2 YFSETQ. CDR3 length: 14 amino acids. CDR3 DNA sequence: TGCGCCAGCAGCTTGGAGTCGGTTTATTGGGAGCAGTACTTC. The encoded protein is CASSLESVYWEQYF.

Only a few counts were recorded for this clonotype. At one boundary the junction diverges from the germline segment, which might be a read error. The chain has TRBV29-1 and TRBJ1-4; D not resolved. Germline assignment: CDR1 SQVTM and CDR2 ANQGSEA. The CDR3 loop spans 13 amino acids. The CDR3: CSVDSSGNEKLSF. CDR3 in DNA: TGCAGCGTTGATAGTTCGGGGAATGAAAAACTGTCTTTT.

At least ten counts were recorded for this clonotype. The J gene is TRBJ1-1, the V gene TRBV6-1; D not certain. This CDR3 is 11 amino acids long. The V end was cut by 4 bases, the J end by 12 bases, with 12 bases between. From germline, CDR1 is MNHNS and CDR2 SASEGT. The CDR3: CASSGAGGTFF. The CDR3 DNA follows: TGTGCCAGCAGTGGGGCAGGTGGGACTTTCTTT.

This clonotype was seen ten or more times. This sequence joins TRBV5-1 and TRBJ1-1; D unresolved. Trimming removed 0 bases from V and 1 base from J, with 4 bases in between. The CDR3 runs 13 residues. Germline V gene lookup returns CDR1 SGHRS and CDR2 YFSETQ. CDR3 sequence reads: CASSLDSNTEAFF. The CDR3 DNA reads as TGCGCCAGCAGCTTGGACTCGAACACTGAAGCTTTCTTT.

Many counts were recorded for this clonotype. The gene calls are TRBV5-1 and TRBJ2-7; 7 bases match TRBD1. The germline gives CDR1 SGHRS, CDR2 YFSETQ. V shed 2 bases and J 4 bases; nucleotides not matched to a gene: 9. The CDR3 loop spans 15 amino acids. The CDR3 coding sequence is TGCGCCAGCAGCTTTGACAGGGTGACGTCGTACGAGCAGTACTTC. It yields the protein CASSFDRVTSYEQYF. The complete variable domain, with remaining parts taken from reference TRBV5-1 and TRBJ2-7, reads KAGVTQTPRYLIKTRGQQVTLSCSPISGHRSVSWYQQTPGQGLQFLFEYFSETQRNKGNFPGRFSGRQFSNSRSEMNVSTLELGDSALYLCASSFDRVTSYEQYFGPGTRLTVT.

The rearrangement uses TRBV7-2 and TRBJ2-6, with D possibly matching TRBD1 (6 bases). This CDR3 spans 16 amino acids. Trimming stripped 7 bases from V and 0 bases from J, with 13 bases between. Germline V CDR1 and CDR2: SGHTA, FQGNSA. CDR3 residues: CASTSPRGSGANVLTF. In DNA, the CDR3 is TGTGCCAGCACCTCCCCCAGGGGCTCTGGGGCCAACGTCCTGACTTTC.

Ten or more counts support this clonotype. V usage is TRBV27 and J usage is TRBJ2-7; TRBD2 aligns across 13 bases. The germline V gene has CDR1 MNHEY and CDR2 SMNVEV (reference sequence). The CDR3 has 14 amino acids. The V segment lost 6 bases and the J segment 4 bases; nucleotides outside the gene matches: 3. The CDR3 spells CASSQTSGGYEQYF. The CDR3 nucleotides are TGTGCCAGCAGCCAGACTAGCGGGGGGTACGAGCAGTACTTC.

This clonotype was picked up many times. The chain couples TRBV10-3 to TRBJ1-2; D is possibly TRBD1 (6 bases). Trimming removed 3 bases at V and 4 bases at J, with 15 bases between. Germline V gives CDR1 ENHRY, CDR2 SYGVKD. The CDR3 length is 15 residues. The chain's CDR3 is CAISDSPGQSYGYTF. For the CDR3, the DNA is TGTGCCATCAGTGATTCTCCGGGACAAAGCTATGGCTACACCTTC.

The gene calls are TRBV19 and TRBJ1-2; D remains ambiguous. V was pared by 6 bases and J by 4 bases, with 18 bases between. Germline CDR1 is LNHDA and CDR2 is SQIVND (reference sequence). This CDR3 spans 15 amino acids. CDR3 residues: CASRGMGMGSYGYTF. CDR3 nucleotides: TGTGCCAGTAGAGGGATGGGGATGGGCTCCTATGGCTACACCTTC.

This clonotype showed up just a few times. The rearrangement uses TRBV12-3 or TRBV12-4 and TRBJ1-5, with D tentatively TRBD1 (5 bases). This CDR3 contains 17 residues. The V gene lost 2 bases and the J gene lost 2 bases, with 16 bases spanning the gap. CDR3 protein: CASSLSGGGIGNQPQHF. DNA for the CDR3: TGTGCCAGCAGTTTATCGGGGGGGGGGATCGGCAATCAGCCCCAGCATTTT.

This clonotype was seen many times. The J gene is TRBJ2-7, the V gene TRBV6-1, with 10 bases matching TRBD2. CDR3 size: 15 residues. The ends lost 6 bases at V and 0 bases at J; junction bases unmatched: 5. Germline CDR1 is MNHNS and CDR2 is SASEGT. The CDR3: CASRELAGTSYEQYF. The CDR3 DNA follows: TGTGCCAGCAGGGAACTAGCGGGGACCTCCTACGAGCAGTACTTC.

The chain uses TRBV27 and TRBJ1-5; 8 positions match TRBD1. With V trimmed by 0 bases and J by 3 bases, 4 bases remained unmatched. Germline V lookup: CDR1 MNHEY, CDR2 SMNVEV (reference sequence). The CDR3 sequence is 16 residues long. CDR3 amino acids: CASSLSGQEFNQPQHF. CDR3 in DNA: TGTGCCAGCAGTTTATCGGGACAGGAATTCAATCAGCCCCAGCATTTT.

This clonotype was counted at least ten times. The chain couples TRBV7-9 to TRBJ2-1, with 9 bases matching TRBD2. The germline gives CDR1 SEHNR, CDR2 FQNEAQ (reference sequence). Trimming at V came to 6 bases and at J to 5 bases, leaving 8 bases not matched to a gene. The CDR3 extends over 15 amino acids. CDR3 residues: CASSFSGSADNEQFF. CDR3 sequence (DNA): TGTGCCAGCAGTTTTAGCGGGAGTGCGGACAATGAGCAGTTCTTC.

This clonotype was seen a few times. The chain links TRBV5-6 to TRBJ1-6; D is unresolved. CDR1 and CDR2 from the germline V gene are SGHDT and YYEEEE. V was cut by 1 base and J by 6 bases, with 8 bases left in between. This CDR3 has 14 amino acids. Written as DNA, the CDR3 is TGTGCCAGCAGCTTGAGGGAGGCTAATTCACCCCTCCACTTT. This translates into CASSLREANSPLHF.

In its sample, this clonotype was seen many times. The V and J genes are TRBV20-1 and TRBJ2-7, with TRBD2 matching over 8 bases. V lost 5 bases, J lost 6 bases, and 9 bases stayed unmatched. The CDR3 has 13 amino acids. Germline CDR1 is DFQATT and CDR2 is SNEGSKA (reference sequence). In nucleotides, the CDR3 is TGCAGTGCTGTCGTAGCGGGATTTTCCGAGCAGTACTTC. Translating gives CSAVVAGFSEQYF.

The chain has TRBV15 and TRBJ2-7, with D uncertain. The CDR3 is 14 residues long. The germline V gene has CDR1 LNHNV and CDR2 YYDKDF (reference sequence). Trimming shortened V by 6 bases and J by 4 bases, and 16 bases separated the two germline ends. This CDR3 is CATSTSLDPYEQYF. In DNA form, the CDR3 reads TGTGCCACCAGTACTTCGTTAGATCCGTACGAGCAGTACTTC. Variable domain in full (rest from reference TRBV15 and TRBJ2-7): DAMVIQNPRYQVTQFGKPVTLSCSQTLNHNVMYWYQQKSSQAPKLLFHYYDKDFNNEADTPDNFQSRRPNTSFCFLDIRSPGLGDTAMYLCATSTSLDPYEQYFGPGTRLTVT.

This clonotype was recorded at least ten times. This chain connects TRBV28 to TRBJ1-5; 7 positions match TRBD1. There are 14 residues in the CDR3. The germline gives CDR1 MDHEN, CDR2 SYDVKM. V shed 6 bases, J shed 5 bases, and the junction held 7 bases outside the gene matches. The CDR3 is CASRPTGVHQPQHF. In DNA, the CDR3 is TGTGCCAGCAGACCCACAGGGGTCCATCAGCCCCAGCATTTT.

This clonotype turned up a few times. The chain couples TRBV7-8 to TRBJ1-3, with TRBD1 identical over 8 bases. The CDR3 has 15 residues. CDR1 and CDR2 (germline): SGHVS, FQNEAQ. V lost 7 bases to trimming and J lost 4 bases; unmatched junction nucleotides: 9. CDR3 bases: TGTGCCAGCACCCTTCAGGGGGCGTACGGAAACACCATATATTTT. Translation: CASTLQGAYGNTIYF.

The rearrangement uses TRBV4-1 and TRBJ1-1; a weak D match, TRBD1 (5 bases). Trimming left V 4 bases short and J 1 base short, with 22 bases between. This CDR3 is built from 18 residues. Germline assignment: CDR1 MGHRA and CDR2 YSYEKL. Here the CDR3 reads CASSLSWPQGRGNTEAFF. The CDR3 nucleotides are TGCGCCAGCAGCCTATCCTGGCCCCAGGGTCGGGGGAACACTGAAGCTTTCTTT.

This clonotype was counted many times. The chain is built from TRBV30 and TRBJ1-1; 8 nucleotides line up with TRBD1. The CDR3 runs to 13 residues. Trimming removed 3 bases from V and 1 base from J; junction bases left unmatched: 1. Germline loops: CDR1 GTSNPN, CDR2 SVGIG (reference sequence). The CDR3 loop is CAWRGTGNTEAFF. The CDR3 DNA reads as TGTGCCTGGAGGGGGACAGGGAACACTGAAGCTTTCTTT.

The chain couples TRBV4-2 to TRBJ1-1; D gene ambiguous. From germline, CDR1 is LGHNA and CDR2 YNFKEQ. V was trimmed by 3 bases and J by 1 base, leaving 12 bases between them. This CDR3 region has 15 residues. The DNA of the CDR3 is TGTGCCAGCAGCCAGATCGCCGGGGAGAACACTGAAGCTTTCTTT. Translating it yields CASSQIAGENTEAFF.

This clonotype was counted at least ten times. This rearrangement joins TRBV6-5 to TRBJ2-1; D unresolved. CDR3 length equals 13 residues. Trimming took off 2 bases at V and 5 bases at J, with 7 bases between the two ends. In germline, CDR1 is MNHEY, CDR2 SVGAGI. CDR3 DNA: TGTGCCAGCAGTTACGCCGCCAACAATGAGCAGTTCTTC. This codes for CASSYAANNEQFF.

This clonotype turned up a few times. The gene calls are TRBV20-1 and TRBJ2-5, with 9 nucleotides matching TRBD2. The CDR3 runs 14 residues. Germline V CDR1 and CDR2: DFQATT, SNEGSKA (reference sequence). V lost 5 bases and J lost 4; bases outside the gene matches: 8. As DNA, the CDR3 is TGCAGTGCTCTAGCGGGGAGGAACGGAGAGACCCAGTACTTC. Protein product: CSALAGRNGETQYF.

The rearrangement links TRBV19 to TRBJ2-3; D ambiguous. Germline assignment: CDR1 LNHDA and CDR2 SQIVND (reference sequence). This CDR3 spans 15 amino acids. Trimming stripped 1 base from V and 0 bases from J, with 8 bases between. This chain's CDR3 is CASSIALHSTDTQYF. CDR3 in DNA: TGTGCCAGTAGTATAGCACTCCATAGCACAGATACGCAGTATTTT.